What follows describes a single T cell receptor (beta chain). The data derive from a study of T cell changes during pregnancy in multiple sclerosis. Repertoires were generated with immunoSEQ multiplex PCR, while TCRdb's copy carries only in-frame clones and drops some. The sample lists about 52,000 clones, roughly 90% seen once, with about 0.15% in the top ten. The V gene lost 4 bases and the J gene lost 0 bases, with 9 bases spanning the gap. Germline V gene sequence: CDR1 SGHVS, CDR2 FNYEAQ. The CDR3 consists of 14 residues. This TCR came from a female donor in good health, enrolled as a control in a pregnancy study. The rearrangement joins TRBV7-6 to TRBJ1-1; D is perhaps TRBD1 (5 bases). Sequencing was performed on CD4+ T cells from peripheral blood mononuclear cells, taken after pregnancy. CDR3 DNA sequence: TGTGCCAGCAGCTCAGGGATGGTGAACACTGAAGCTTTCTTT. Amino acid sequence: CASSSGMVNTEAFF.